There are many counts of the clone carrying this TCR beta chain. Germline loops: CDR1 SGHKS, CDR2 YYEKEE (reference sequence). The V gene lost 4 bases and the J gene lost 11 bases, with 16 bases spanning the gap. This CDR3 comprises 14 residues. TCRdb re-called the RT-PCR reads through MiXCR, storing one row per CDR3 protein. The sample holds 650,000 to 800,000 distinct CDR3 sequences, about 14% seen once. The sequenced sample consisted of memory CD4+ T cells from blood. The sequence came from a female donor in good health, serving as a healthy control. The chain joins TRBV5-5 to TRBJ1-6, with D tentatively TRBD1 (5 bases). CDR3 protein: CASSLTVPSAPLHF. The CDR3 DNA follows: TGTGCCAGCAGCCTGACAGTCCCAAGCGCACCCCTCCACTTT. Combining the CDR3 with reference TRBV5-5 and TRBJ1-6 gives the whole variable domain DAGVTQSPTHLIKTRGQQVTLRCSPISGHKSVSWYQQVLGQGPQFIFQYYEKEERGRGNFPDRFSARQFPNYSSELNVNALLLGDSALYLCASSLTVPSAPLHFGNGTRLTVT.